This TCR beta chain was recorded in a study of molecular identifiers for immune sequencing clone quantification (dated by TCRdb to about 2018). Broadly, across the study: For a replicate experiment, the RNA from either around 20,000 or 99,000 naive CD8 T cells was divided into five aliquots, and four of those aliquots went on to sequencing. CD8 T cells were used in a methods study to benchmark molecular-identifier clustering-based TCR repertoire sequencing (MIDCIRS) and TCR RNA copy counting. General findings and caveats noted by the study authors: Modeling gave about 3.3 recovered TCR RNA copies per cell versus 7.5 to 10 by digital PCR, implying approximately 30% capture efficiency. Identical TCR molecules sharing a barcode could cause highly expanded clone sizes to be underestimated. In CMV-specific effector cells, over 99% of molecules were held by clones above 20 RNA copies, whereas under 1% of molecules were held by such clones in naive cells. When barcode sub-clustering was not used, chimeric consensus sequences inflated TCR diversity, with chimeras reaching as high as 47%. A single cell's worth of spiked-in Jurkat TCR RNA was reported detectable even among 850,000 to 1,000,000 naive CD8 T cells. Spiked-in Jurkat TCR RNA (approximately 10 copies' worth), which is not part of the donor repertoire, was contained in the naive libraries.

The library came from PCR. The instrument given in TCRdb is NextSeq 500. Bulk TCR libraries were made following a previously described method, with the TCR primers given in Table S5. The Qiagen AllPrep DNA/RNA kit was used to purify total RNA. Reads from multiple sequencing runs of the same library were pooled before analysis. On the study's bioinformatics: Reads were retained only if the reads had an exact TCR constant sequence, and the retained reads were trimmed to 150 nt and grouped according to their 12-nt molecular barcodes. Reads inside each barcode group were sub-clustered using a 15% Levenshtein threshold, and a quality-weighted consensus sequence was constructed for each RNA molecule. Non-functional sequences were discarded, and so were lower-count sequences lying one edit away from another sequence. Based on a fit of two negative binomial distributions, barcode sub-clusters having less than 20% of the maximum read count were discarded. TCRdb handled the public reads itself, with Q25 trimming in fastp and clone calling in MiXCR, and kept productive beta chains. Identical CDR3 proteins give one entry, which carries the most common genes and DNA. TCRdb's processing, not the study's, gives the V and J calls here. The sample table records 490,000 or so distinct CDR3 sequences; around 23% of these occur just once. Just over 0.75% of the sample rests with the top ten.

CDR1 and CDR2, per the germline V gene, are MDHEN and SYDVKM. Trimming costs V 5 bases and J 9 bases, and their ends lie 22 bases apart. Reading from cysteine to phenylalanine, the CDR3 counts 15 amino acids. The retained sequence is limited to the CDR3, 45 bases, with the frame set at the first base. Libraries of naive CD8 T cells were generated from roughly 21,000 to 960,000 sorted cells, with 10%, 30% or 50% of the purified RNA used. Naive CD8 T cells were FACS-sorted as CD8+CD4-CCR7+CD45RA+ on a BD FACSAria II into RLT Plus buffer. To test detection sensitivity, Jurkat RNA equivalent to more than 9 TCR copies was spiked into samples of roughly 20,000-1,100,000 naive CD8 T cells. Enrichment of CD8 T cells was done with RosetteSep CD8+ T Cell Enrichment Cocktail plus Ficoll-Paque, and ACK red cell lysis came afterward. In the case of this clonotype: The antigen it binds to is not known. Just one base apart from a much larger clone, this may be a read error.

The V and J segments used are TRBV28 and TRBJ2-5; TRBD2 could be the D gene, as 6 bases match. Sequencing was performed on naive CD8+ T cells from blood, with Jurkat cell RNA spiked in. The cell subset or site label on this specimen signifies: FACS-sorted CD8+CD4-CCR7+CD45RA+ naive T cells. The origin of this receptor is a human donor in good health. Some libraries in this study had Jurkat cell RNA spiked in. The DNA is TGTGCCAGCAGTCCTCGCACCGGACCGGGGGAGGCCCAGTACTTC. It encodes CASSPRTGPGEAQYF.